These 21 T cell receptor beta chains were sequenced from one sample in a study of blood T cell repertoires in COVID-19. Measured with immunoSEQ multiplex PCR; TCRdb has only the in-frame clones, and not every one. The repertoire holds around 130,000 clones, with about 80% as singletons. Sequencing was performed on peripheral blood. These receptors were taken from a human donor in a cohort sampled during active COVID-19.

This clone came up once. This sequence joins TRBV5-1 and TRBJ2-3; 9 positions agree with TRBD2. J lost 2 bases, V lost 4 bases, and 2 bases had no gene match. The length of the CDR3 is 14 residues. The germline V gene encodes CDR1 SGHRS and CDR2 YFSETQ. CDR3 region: CASSRTSDTDTQYF. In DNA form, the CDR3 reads TGCGCCAGCAGCCGGACTAGCGACACAGATACGCAGTATTTT.

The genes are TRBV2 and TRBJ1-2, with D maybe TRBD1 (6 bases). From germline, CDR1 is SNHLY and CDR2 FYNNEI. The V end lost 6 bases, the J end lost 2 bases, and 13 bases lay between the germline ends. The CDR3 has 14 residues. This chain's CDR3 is CASRFSGANYGYTF. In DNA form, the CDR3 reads TGTGCCAGCAGATTTTCAGGGGCCAACTATGGCTACACCTTC.

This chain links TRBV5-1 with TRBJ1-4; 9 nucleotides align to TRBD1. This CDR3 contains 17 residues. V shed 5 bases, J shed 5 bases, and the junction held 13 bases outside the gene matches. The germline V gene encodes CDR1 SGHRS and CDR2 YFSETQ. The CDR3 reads CASSSTYRGRPNEKLFF. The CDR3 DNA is TGCGCCAGCAGTTCTACATACAGGGGGCGGCCCAATGAAAAACTGTTTTTT.

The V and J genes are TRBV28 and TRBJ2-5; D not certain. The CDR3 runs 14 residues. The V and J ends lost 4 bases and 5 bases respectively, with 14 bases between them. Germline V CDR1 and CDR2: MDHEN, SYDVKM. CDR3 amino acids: CASSSSRRRETQYF. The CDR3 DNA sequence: TGTGCCAGCAGTTCCTCTAGAAGAAGGGAGACCCAGTACTTC.

CDR3 coding DNA: TGCGCCAGCGGCCCAGGGGGAGTCTACGAGCAGTACTTC. It yields the protein CASGPGGVYEQYF. J is TRBJ2-7 and V is TRBV4-1; TRBD1 agrees at 7 bases. The V and J ends lost 8 bases and 3 bases, in that order; junction bases with no gene match: 7. CDR1 MGHRA and CDR2 YSYEKL come from the germline V gene. The CDR3 is 13 residues long.

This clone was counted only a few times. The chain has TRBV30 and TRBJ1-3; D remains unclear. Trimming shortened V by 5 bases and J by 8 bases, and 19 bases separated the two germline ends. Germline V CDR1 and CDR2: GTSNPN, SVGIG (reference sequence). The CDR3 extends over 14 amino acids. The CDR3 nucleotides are TGTGCCTGGGGGATCGGGTCCAACGGGGACACCATATATTTT. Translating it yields CAWGIGSNGDTIYF. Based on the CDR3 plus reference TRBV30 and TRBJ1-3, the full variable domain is SQTIHQWPATLVQPVGSPLSLECTVEGTSNPNLYWYRQAAGRGLQLLFYSVGIGQISSEVPQNLSASRPQDRQFILSSKKLLLSDSGFYLCAWGIGSNGDTIYFGEGSWLTVV.

The DNA for the CDR3 is TGTGCCAGTAGTCCACAGGGACCTCCGGATACTGAAGCTTTCTTT. This encodes CASSPQGPPDTEAFF. The chain links TRBV19 to TRBJ1-1, with D possibly TRBD1 on 6 matching bases. Germline assignment: CDR1 LNHDA and CDR2 SQIVND (reference sequence). The V gene lost 5 bases and the J gene lost 5 bases, with 18 bases spanning the gap. CDR3 size: 15 residues. Full variable domain (rest looked up from reference TRBV19 and TRBJ1-1): DGGITQSPKYLFRKEGQNVTLSCEQNLNHDAMYWYRQDPGQGLRLIYYSQIVNDFQKGDIAEGYSVSREKKESFPLTVTSAQKNPTAFYLCASSPQGPPDTEAFFGQGTRLTVV.

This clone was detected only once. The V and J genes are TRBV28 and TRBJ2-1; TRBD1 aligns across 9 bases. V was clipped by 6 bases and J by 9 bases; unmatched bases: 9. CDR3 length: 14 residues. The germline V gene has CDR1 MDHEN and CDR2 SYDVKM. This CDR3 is CASSSRDRVTEQFF. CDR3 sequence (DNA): TGTGCCAGCAGCTCCCGGGACAGGGTCACTGAGCAGTTCTTC.

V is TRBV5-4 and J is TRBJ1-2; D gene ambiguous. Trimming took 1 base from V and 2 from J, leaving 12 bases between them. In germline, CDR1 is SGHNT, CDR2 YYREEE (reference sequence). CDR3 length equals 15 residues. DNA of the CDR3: TGTGCCAGCAGCTTGTATCGGGAAGGGAACTATGGCTACACCTTC. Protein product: CASSLYREGNYGYTF.

The CDR3 sequence is CASSGRDSVYGYTF. As DNA, the CDR3 is TGTGCCAGCAGTGGGAGGGACAGTGTCTATGGCTACACCTTC. The rearrangement uses TRBV2 and TRBJ1-2, with 7 bases that match TRBD1. The CDR3 spans 14 residues. Losses at the gene ends were 4 bases for V and 4 bases for J; bases not matched to a gene: 6. The germline V gene has CDR1 SNHLY and CDR2 FYNNEI.

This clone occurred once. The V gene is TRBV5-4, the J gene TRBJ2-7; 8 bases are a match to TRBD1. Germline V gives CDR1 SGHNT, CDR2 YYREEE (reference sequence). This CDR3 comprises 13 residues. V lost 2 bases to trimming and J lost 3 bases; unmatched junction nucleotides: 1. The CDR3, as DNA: TGTGCCAGCAGCTTTACAGGGGGCTACGAGCAGTACTTC. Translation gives CASSFTGGYEQYF.

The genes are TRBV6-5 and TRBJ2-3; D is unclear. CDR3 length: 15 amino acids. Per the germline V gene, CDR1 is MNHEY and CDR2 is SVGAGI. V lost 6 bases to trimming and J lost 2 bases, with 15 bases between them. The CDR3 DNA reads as TGTGCCAGCAGCCCCCCCACGACATCCACAGATACGCAGTATTTT. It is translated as CASSPPTTSTDTQYF.

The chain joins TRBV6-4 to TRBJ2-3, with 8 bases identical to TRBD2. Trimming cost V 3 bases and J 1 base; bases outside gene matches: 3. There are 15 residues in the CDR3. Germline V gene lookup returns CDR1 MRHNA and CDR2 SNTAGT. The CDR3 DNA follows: TGTGCCAGCAGTGAGACGACTAGCGGCACAGATACGCAGTATTTT. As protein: CASSETTSGTDTQYF.

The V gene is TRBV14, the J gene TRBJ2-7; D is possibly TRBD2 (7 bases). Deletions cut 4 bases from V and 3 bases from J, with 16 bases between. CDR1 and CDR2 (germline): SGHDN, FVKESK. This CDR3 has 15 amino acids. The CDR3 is CASSLHGGRSYEQYF. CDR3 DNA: TGTGCCAGCAGCCTTCACGGGGGGCGAAGCTACGAGCAGTACTTC.

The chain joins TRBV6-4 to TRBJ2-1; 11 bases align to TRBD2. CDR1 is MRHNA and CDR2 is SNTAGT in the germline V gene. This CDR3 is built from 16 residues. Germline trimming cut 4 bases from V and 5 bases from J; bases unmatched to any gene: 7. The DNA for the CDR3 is TGTGCCAGCAGTGGGACTAGCGGGCGCCACAACAATGAGCAGTTCTTC. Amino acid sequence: CASSGTSGRHNNEQFF.

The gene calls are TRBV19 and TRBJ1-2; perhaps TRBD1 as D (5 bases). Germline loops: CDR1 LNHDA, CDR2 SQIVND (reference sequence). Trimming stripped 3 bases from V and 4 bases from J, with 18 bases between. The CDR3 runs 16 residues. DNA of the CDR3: TGTGCCAGTAGTATCCCCGCGAAGGGGCCCCTCTATGGCTACACCTTC. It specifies CASSIPAKGPLYGYTF.

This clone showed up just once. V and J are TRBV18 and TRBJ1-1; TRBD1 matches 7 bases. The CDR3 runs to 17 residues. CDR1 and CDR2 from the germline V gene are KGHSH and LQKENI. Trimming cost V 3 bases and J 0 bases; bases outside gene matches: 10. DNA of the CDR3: TGTGCCAGCTCACCCCCCGACAGGGCATCTGTGAACACTGAAGCTTTCTTT. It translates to CASSPPDRASVNTEAFF.

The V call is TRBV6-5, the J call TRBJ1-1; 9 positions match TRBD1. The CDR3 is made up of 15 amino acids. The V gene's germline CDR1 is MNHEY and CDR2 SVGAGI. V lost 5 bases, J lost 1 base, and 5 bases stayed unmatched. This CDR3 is CASSILTGGNTEAFF. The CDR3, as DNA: TGTGCCAGCAGTATTTTGACAGGGGGGAACACTGAAGCTTTCTTT.

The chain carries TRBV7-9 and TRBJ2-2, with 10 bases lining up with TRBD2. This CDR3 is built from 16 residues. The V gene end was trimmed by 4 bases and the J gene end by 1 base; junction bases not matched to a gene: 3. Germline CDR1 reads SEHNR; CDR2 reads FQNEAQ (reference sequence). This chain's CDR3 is CASSSLAGVNTGELFF. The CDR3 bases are TGTGCCAGCAGCTCTCTAGCGGGGGTGAACACCGGGGAGCTGTTTTTT.

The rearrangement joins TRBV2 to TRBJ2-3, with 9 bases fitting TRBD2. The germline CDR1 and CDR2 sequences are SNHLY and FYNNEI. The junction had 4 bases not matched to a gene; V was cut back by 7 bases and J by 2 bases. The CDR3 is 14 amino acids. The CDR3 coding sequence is TGTGCCAGCAAAAGCGGGGGGTCCACAGATACGCAGTATTTT. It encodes CASKSGGSTDTQYF.

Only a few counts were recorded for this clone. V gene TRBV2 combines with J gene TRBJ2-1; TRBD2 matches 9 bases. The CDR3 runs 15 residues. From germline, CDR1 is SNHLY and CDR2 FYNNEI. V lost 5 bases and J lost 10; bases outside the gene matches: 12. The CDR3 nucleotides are TGTGCCAGCAGTATTGCGGGGGGGCCGGTCGTCGAGCAGTTCTTC. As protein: CASSIAGGPVVEQFF.